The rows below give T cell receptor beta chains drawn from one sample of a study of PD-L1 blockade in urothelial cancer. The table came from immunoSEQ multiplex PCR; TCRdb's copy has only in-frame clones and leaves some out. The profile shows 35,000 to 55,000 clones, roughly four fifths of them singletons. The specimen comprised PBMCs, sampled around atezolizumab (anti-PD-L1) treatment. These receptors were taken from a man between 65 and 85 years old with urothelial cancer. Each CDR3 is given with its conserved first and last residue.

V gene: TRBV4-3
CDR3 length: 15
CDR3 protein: CASSHTGTADNEQFF

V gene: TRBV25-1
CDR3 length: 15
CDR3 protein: CASSPTGGAGNIQYF

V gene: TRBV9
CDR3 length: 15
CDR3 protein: CASSVDPGGNYGYTF

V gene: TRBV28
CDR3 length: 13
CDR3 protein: CASSLAGAGELFF

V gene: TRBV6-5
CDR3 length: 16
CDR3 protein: CASSYSGRGAHNEQFF

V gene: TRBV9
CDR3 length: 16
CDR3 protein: CASSVELAGYTDTQYF

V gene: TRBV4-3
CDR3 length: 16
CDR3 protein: CASSQDRGGRSDTQYF

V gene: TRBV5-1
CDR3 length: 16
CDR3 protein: CASSLVGGGAKNIQYF

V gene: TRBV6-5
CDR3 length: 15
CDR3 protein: CASSYSTGESDEAFF

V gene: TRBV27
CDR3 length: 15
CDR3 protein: CASSLSLAGTYEQYF

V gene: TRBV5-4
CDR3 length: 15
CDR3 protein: CASSPRQGGQETQYF

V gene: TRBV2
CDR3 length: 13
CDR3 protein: CASFYRGDTEAFF

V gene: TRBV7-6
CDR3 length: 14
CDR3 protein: CASSFGTSSGEQYF

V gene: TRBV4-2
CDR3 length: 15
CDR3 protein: CASSKTSGGAGEQFF

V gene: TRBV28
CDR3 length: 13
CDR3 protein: CASTRERENIQYF

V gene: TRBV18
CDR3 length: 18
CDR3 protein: CASSLAILEGASGNTIYF

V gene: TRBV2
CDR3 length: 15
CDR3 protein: CASRRDINSNQPQHF

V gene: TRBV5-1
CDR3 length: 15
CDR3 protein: CASSLGPSTNEKLFF

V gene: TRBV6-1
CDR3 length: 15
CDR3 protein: CASSLDSGGTDTQYF

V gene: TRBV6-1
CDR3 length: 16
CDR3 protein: CASSERTWGLDQPQHF

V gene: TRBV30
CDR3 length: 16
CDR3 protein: CAWRGGGFISTDTQYF

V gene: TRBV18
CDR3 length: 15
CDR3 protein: CASSLDPAGRETQYF

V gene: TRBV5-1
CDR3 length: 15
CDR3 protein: CTSSPGGRGNGEAFF

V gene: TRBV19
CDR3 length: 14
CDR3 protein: CASMVQGAADTQYF

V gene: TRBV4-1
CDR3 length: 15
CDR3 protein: CASSLFSPGYNEQFF

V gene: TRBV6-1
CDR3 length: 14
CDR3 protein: CASTLGQGFYGYTF

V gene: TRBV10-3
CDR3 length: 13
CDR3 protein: CAIRGDGNQPQHF

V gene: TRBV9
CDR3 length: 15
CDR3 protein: CASGPGRGPYNEQFF

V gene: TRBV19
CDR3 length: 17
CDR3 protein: CASSTRDRGLYNSPLHF

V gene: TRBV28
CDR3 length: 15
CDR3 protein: CASSLTGTGKDTQYF

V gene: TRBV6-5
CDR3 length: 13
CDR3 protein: CASSRTGVYGYTF

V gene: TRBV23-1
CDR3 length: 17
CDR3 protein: CASPTPGPSSSPYEQYF

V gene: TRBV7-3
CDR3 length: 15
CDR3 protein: CASSLGTVTPYEQYF

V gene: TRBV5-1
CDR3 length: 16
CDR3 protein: CASSLGASGSSYEQYF

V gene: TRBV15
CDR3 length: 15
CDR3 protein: CATSRGGIGIRPQHF

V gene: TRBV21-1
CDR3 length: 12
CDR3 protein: CASRKGNYGYTF

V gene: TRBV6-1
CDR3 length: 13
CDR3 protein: CASSERRPDTQYF

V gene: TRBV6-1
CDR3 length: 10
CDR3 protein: CASSTGIQYF

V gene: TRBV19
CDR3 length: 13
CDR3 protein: CASSRTEPYEQYF

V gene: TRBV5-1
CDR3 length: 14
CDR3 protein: CASTLTQGATEAFF

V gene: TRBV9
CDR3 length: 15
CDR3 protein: CASNLGGNSYNEQFF

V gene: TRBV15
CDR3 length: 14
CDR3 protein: CATSSQGNTGELFF

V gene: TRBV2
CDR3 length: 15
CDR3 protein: CASSEDGLAAYEQYF

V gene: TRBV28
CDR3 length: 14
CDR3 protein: CASSRPGEWDEQFF

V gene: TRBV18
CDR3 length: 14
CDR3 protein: CASSPGQDFYEQYF

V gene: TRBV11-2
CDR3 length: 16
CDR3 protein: CASSGFEGLSSYEQYF

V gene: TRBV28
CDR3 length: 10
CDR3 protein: CASSFSEAFF

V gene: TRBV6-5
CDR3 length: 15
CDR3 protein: CASSLGQGGTYEQYF

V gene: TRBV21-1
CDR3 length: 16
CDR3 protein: CASSIMGRHYNSPLHF

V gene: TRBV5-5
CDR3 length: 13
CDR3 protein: CASSFGGDTEAFF

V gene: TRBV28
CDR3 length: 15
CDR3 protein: CASSTDRVGYGGYTF

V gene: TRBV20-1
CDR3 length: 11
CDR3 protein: CSAPLSETQYF

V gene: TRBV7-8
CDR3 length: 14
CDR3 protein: CATTSGQSNYEQYF

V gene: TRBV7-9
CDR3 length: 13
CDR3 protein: CASSGDSFNEQFF

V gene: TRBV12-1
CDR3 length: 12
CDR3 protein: CASSVTGYEQYF

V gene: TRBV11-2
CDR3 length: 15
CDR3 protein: CASSLAEGPIYEQYF